This TCR beta chain emerged from a study of T-cell memory formation after mild COVID-19. For the study at large: Each donor largely had its own TCR clusters.

The CDR3 is 15 amino acids. V lost 5 bases and J lost 0, with 16 bases in between. Per the germline V gene, CDR1 is DFQATT and CDR2 is SNEGSKA (reference sequence). This clonotype was counted between two and nine times. Its cognate antigen is unknown. MiXCR, run by TCRdb on the 5' RACE reads, gives a single entry per CDR3 protein. Of approximately 60,000 distinct CDR3 sequences listed, 8% to 10% were seen once; the top ten hold 1.2%. Study-wide results and caveats: Clones shrinking between day 15 and 85 showed a balanced CD4/CD8 split, and those that grew later tilted toward CD4+.

The chain has TRBV20-1 and TRBJ2-5; D might be TRBD2 (7 bases). Sequencing used PBMCs or a T cell subset sorted from them (not recorded which). The sequence came from a man in his late teens or twenties who had mild COVID-19 (a few samples of this study predate the infection). Cell type and time point are not known. CDR3 coding DNA: TGCAGTGCTCGTCTTGCGGGGGCGTACCAAGAGACCCAGTACTTC. It yields the protein CSARLAGAYQETQYF.